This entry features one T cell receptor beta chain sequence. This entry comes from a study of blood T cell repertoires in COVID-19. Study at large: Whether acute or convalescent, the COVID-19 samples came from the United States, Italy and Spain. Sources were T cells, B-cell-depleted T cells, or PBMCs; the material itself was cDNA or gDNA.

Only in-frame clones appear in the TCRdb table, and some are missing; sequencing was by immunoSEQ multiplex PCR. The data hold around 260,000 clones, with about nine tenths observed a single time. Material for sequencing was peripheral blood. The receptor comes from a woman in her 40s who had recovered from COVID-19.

The CDR3 spells CAWSSSLAGVWETQYF. Written as DNA, the CDR3 is TGTGCCTGGAGCTCGTCTCTAGCGGGAGTGTGGGAGACCCAGTACTTC. This chain joins TRBV30 and TRBJ2-5; 10 nucleotides match TRBD2. Germline V gene sequence: CDR1 GTSNPN, CDR2 SVGIG (reference sequence). V lost 3 bases, J lost 5 bases, and 12 bases stayed unmatched. This CDR3 has 16 amino acids. The entire variable domain, with the rest obtained from reference TRBV30 and TRBJ2-5, is as follows: SQTIHQWPATLVQPVGSPLSLECTVEGTSNPNLYWYRQAAGRGLQLLFYSVGIGQISSEVPQNLSASRPQDRQFILSSKKLLLSDSGFYLCAWSSSLAGVWETQYFGPGTRLLVL.